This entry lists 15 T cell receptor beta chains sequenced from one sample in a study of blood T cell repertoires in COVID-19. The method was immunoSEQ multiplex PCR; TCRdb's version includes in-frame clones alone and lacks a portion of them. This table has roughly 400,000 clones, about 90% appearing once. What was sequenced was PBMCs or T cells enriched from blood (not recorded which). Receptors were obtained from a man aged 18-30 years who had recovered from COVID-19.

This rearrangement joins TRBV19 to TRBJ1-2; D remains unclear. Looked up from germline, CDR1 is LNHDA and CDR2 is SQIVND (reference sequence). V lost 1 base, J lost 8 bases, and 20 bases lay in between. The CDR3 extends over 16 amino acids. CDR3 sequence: CASSIGGSSIQVGYTF. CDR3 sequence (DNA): TGTGCCAGTAGTATAGGAGGTTCGAGCATCCAAGTGGGCTACACCTTC.

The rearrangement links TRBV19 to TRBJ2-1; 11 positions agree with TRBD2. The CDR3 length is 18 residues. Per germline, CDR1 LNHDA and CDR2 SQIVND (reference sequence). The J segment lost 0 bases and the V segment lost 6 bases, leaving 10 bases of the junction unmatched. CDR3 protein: CASRLKGTSGYSYNEQFF. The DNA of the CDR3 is TGTGCCAGTAGGCTTAAAGGGACTAGCGGATACTCCTACAATGAGCAGTTCTTC.

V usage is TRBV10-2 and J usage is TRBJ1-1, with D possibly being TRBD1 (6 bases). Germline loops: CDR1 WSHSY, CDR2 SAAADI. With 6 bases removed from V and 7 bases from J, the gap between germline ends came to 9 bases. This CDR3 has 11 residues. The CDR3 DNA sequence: TGCGCCAGCAGAAGACAGGATGAAGCTTTCTTT. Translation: CASRRQDEAFF.

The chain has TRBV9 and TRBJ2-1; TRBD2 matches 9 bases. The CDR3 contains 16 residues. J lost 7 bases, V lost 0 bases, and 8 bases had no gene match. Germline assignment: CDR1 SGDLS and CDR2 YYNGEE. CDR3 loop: CASSVAEREAWNEQFF. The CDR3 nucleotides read TGTGCCAGCAGCGTAGCGGAGCGGGAGGCCTGGAATGAGCAGTTCTTC.

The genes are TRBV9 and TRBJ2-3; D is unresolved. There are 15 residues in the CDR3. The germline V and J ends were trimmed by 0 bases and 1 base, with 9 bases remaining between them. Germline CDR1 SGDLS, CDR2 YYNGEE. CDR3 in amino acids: CASSVEPVGTDTQYF. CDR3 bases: TGTGCCAGCAGCGTAGAACCAGTGGGCACAGATACGCAGTATTTT.

CDR3 in amino acids: CSLAQGREQFF. The CDR3 DNA is TGCAGTCTAGCCCAAGGACGTGAGCAGTTCTTC. The V gene is TRBV20-1, the J gene TRBJ2-1; the D gene is possibly TRBD2 (5 bases). Trimming shortened V by 8 bases and J by 9 bases, and 14 bases separated the two germline ends. CDR3 length: 11 amino acids. Germline V CDR1 and CDR2: DFQATT, SNEGSKA (reference sequence).

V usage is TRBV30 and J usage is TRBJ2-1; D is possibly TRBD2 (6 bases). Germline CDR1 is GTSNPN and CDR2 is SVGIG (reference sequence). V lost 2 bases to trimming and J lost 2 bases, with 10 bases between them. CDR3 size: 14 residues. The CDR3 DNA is TGTGCCTGGAGTACCTGGGAGGCCTACAATGAGCAGTTCTTC. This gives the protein CAWSTWEAYNEQFF.

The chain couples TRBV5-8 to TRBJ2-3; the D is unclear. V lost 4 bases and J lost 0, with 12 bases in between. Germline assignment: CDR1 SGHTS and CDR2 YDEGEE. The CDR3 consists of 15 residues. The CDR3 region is CASSLVTMSTDTQYF. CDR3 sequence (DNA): TGTGCCAGCAGCCTGGTCACAATGAGCACAGATACGCAGTATTTT.

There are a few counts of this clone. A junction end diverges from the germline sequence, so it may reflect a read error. The CDR3 DNA reads as TGCGCCAGCAGTGGTACGGGGGACTATCCGATCTTC. Protein product: CASSGTGDYPIF. The genes are TRBV10-1 and TRBJ2-7, with TRBD2 matching over 7 bases. Germline-derived CDR1 and CDR2 are WNHNN and SYGVQD (reference sequence). The CDR3 spans 12 residues.

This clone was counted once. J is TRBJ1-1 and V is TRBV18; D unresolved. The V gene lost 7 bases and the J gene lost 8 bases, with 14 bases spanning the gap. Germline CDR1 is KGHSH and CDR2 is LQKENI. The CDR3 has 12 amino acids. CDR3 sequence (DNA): TGTGCCAGCTTTGGACTCGGAGTAGAAGCTTTCTTT. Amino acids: CASFGLGVEAFF.

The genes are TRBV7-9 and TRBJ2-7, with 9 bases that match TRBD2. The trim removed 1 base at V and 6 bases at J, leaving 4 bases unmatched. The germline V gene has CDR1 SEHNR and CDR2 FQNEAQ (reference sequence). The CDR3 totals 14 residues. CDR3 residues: CASSLEREVTEQYF. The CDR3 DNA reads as TGTGCCAGCAGCTTAGAGCGGGAGGTGACCGAGCAGTACTTC.

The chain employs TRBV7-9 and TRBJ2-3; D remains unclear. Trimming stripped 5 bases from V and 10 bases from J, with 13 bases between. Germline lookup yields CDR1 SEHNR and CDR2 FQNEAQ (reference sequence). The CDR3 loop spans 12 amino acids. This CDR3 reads CASSRFTTSQYF. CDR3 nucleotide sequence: TGTGCCAGCAGCCGATTTACGACTTCGCAGTATTTT.

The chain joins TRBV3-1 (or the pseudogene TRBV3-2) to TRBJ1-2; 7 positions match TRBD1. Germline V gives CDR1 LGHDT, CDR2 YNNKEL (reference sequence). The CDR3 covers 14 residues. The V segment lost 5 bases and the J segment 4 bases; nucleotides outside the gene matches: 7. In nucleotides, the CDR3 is TGTGCCAGCAGCGCCCCGGGACAGACCTATGGCTACACCTTC. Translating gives CASSAPGQTYGYTF.

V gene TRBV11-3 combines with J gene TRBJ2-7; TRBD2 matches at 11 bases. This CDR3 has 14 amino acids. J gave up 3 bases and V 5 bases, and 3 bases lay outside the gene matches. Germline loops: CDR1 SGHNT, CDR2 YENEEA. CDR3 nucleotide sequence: TGTGCCAGCAGCCCCACTAGCGGGAGCTACGAGCAGTACTTC. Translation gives CASSPTSGSYEQYF.

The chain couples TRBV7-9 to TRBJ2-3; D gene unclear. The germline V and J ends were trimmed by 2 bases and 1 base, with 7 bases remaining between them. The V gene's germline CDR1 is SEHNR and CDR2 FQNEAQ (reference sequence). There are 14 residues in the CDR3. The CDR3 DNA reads TGTGCCAGCAGCTTATATGGAGGCACAGATACGCAGTATTTT. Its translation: CASSLYGGTDTQYF.